This passage covers 11 T cell receptor beta chains from one sample sequenced in a study of T cell responses to AZD1222 COVID-19 vaccine. Only in-frame clones appear in the TCRdb table, and some are missing; sequencing was by immunoSEQ multiplex PCR. In the table there are about 76,000 clones, 90% of which are singletons. Sequences were derived from peripheral blood, sampled on day 0 of AZD1222 vaccination. The receptors were gathered from an adult in good health.

The genes are TRBV30 and TRBJ1-1; D call uncertain. From germline, CDR1 is GTSNPN and CDR2 SVGIG (reference sequence). V gave up 1 base and J gave up 6 bases, with 9 bases separating them. The CDR3 runs to 12 residues. CDR3 protein: CAWSGGWAEAFF. The CDR3 DNA is TGTGCCTGGAGTGGGGGTTGGGCTGAAGCTTTCTTT.

V is TRBV7-2 and J is TRBJ2-3; TRBD1 agrees at 8 bases. With 10 bases clipped from V and 2 bases from J, the junction kept 5 bases outside the gene matches. Germline loops: CDR1 SGHTA, CDR2 FQGNSA. The CDR3 runs 13 residues. The CDR3 region has the DNA TGTGCCACCAGGGGGCAGACCACAGATACGCAGTATTTT. This encodes CATRGQTTDTQYF. The whole variable domain, remainder taken from reference TRBV7-2 and TRBJ2-3, is GAGVSQSPSNKVTEKGKDVELRCDPISGHTALYWYRQSLGQGLEFLIYFQGNSAPDKSGLPSDRFSAERTGGSVSTLTIQRTQQEDSAVYLCATRGQTTDTQYFGPGTRLTVL.

The chain employs TRBV2 and TRBJ2-6; D may be TRBD1 or TRBD2 (5 bases each). V was pared by 10 bases and J by 0 bases, with 13 bases between. Germline values: CDR1 SNHLY, CDR2 FYNNEI. The CDR3 extends over 15 amino acids. The CDR3 sequence is CATRDGFSGANVLTF. CDR3 DNA sequence: TGTGCCACCCGGGACGGATTCTCTGGGGCCAACGTCCTGACTTTC.

For the CDR3, the DNA is TGTGCCAGCACTGGGGACAGCGCAACTAATGAAAAACTGTTTTTT. Its translation is CASTGDSATNEKLFF. The V call is TRBV7-8, the J call TRBJ1-4, with 7 bases matching TRBD1. The CDR3 extends over 15 amino acids. V lost 7 bases, J lost 0 bases, and 5 bases stayed unmatched. The V gene's germline CDR1 is SGHVS and CDR2 FQNEAQ.

This chain joins TRBV10-3 and TRBJ1-5; D remains unclear. The germline V gene encodes CDR1 ENHRY and CDR2 SYGVKD. V was shortened by 6 bases and J by 4 bases, with 7 bases between the two germline ends. This CDR3 is built from 12 residues. The CDR3 coding sequence is TGTGCCATCAGGGACGGAAATCAGCCCCAGCATTTT. Translating gives CAIRDGNQPQHF.

The chain couples TRBV30 to TRBJ1-3, with D hard to call. The CDR3 is 13 amino acids. With 0 bases removed from V and 4 bases from J, the gap between germline ends came to 7 bases. Germline V gives CDR1 GTSNPN, CDR2 SVGIG (reference sequence). This CDR3 is CAWSVRQGNTIYF. CDR3 nucleotides: TGTGCCTGGAGTGTACGTCAAGGAAACACCATATATTTT.

The chain joins TRBV11-2 to TRBJ2-7; 8 bases line up with TRBD1. CDR1 and CDR2 (germline): SGHAT, FQNNGV. The CDR3 has 15 residues. V was pared by 4 bases and J by 4 bases, with 9 bases of the junction left unmatched. The CDR3: CASSYRTGQSYEQYF. The DNA of the CDR3 is TGTGCCAGCAGCTACCGGACAGGGCAATCTTACGAGCAGTACTTC.

This clone was recorded only once. V usage is TRBV2 and J usage is TRBJ2-5; the D gene is possibly TRBD1 (5 bases). The CDR3 is 12 amino acids. Germline assignment: CDR1 SNHLY and CDR2 FYNNEI. V gave up 4 bases and J gave up 5 bases, with 8 bases separating them. CDR3 sequence reads: CASSGQSETQYF. In DNA, the CDR3 is TGTGCCAGCAGTGGACAGTCGGAGACCCAGTACTTC. Looking up the rest from reference TRBV2 and TRBJ2-5 gives the full variable domain: EPEVTQTPSHQVTQMGQEVILRCVPISNHLYFYWYRQILGQKVEFLVSFYNNEISEKSEIFDDQFSVERPDGSNFTLKIRSTKLEDSAMYFCASSGQSETQYFGPGTRLLVL.

This clone was observed a handful of times. The CDR3 sequence is CASRSHRGRNYGYTF. The CDR3 DNA reads TGTGCCAGCAGGTCCCACAGGGGAAGGAACTATGGCTACACCTTC. This chain links TRBV27 with TRBJ1-2, with 7 bases lining up with TRBD1. With 6 bases clipped from V and 2 bases from J, the junction kept 9 bases outside the gene matches. The CDR3 is 15 amino acids. Looked up from germline, CDR1 is MNHEY and CDR2 is SMNVEV (reference sequence).

The chain has TRBV5-1 and TRBJ2-7, with a possible D match to TRBD1 (5 bases). CDR3 length equals 15 residues. The V end was cut by 0 bases, the J end by 1 base, with 11 bases between. Germline V gene lookup returns CDR1 SGHRS and CDR2 YFSETQ. CDR3 in amino acids: CASSLAGSLSYEQYF. The DNA of the CDR3 is TGCGCCAGCAGCTTGGCAGGGTCCCTATCCTACGAGCAGTACTTC.

The rearrangement joins TRBV7-2 to TRBJ1-5; D unresolved. V shed 2 bases and J shed 1 base, with 0 bases lying between them. The CDR3 loop spans 12 amino acids. Germline V CDR1 and CDR2: SGHTA, FQGNSA. CDR3 sequence (DNA): TGTGCCAGCAGCTTAAGCAATCAGCCCCAGCATTTT. Amino acids: CASSLSNQPQHF.